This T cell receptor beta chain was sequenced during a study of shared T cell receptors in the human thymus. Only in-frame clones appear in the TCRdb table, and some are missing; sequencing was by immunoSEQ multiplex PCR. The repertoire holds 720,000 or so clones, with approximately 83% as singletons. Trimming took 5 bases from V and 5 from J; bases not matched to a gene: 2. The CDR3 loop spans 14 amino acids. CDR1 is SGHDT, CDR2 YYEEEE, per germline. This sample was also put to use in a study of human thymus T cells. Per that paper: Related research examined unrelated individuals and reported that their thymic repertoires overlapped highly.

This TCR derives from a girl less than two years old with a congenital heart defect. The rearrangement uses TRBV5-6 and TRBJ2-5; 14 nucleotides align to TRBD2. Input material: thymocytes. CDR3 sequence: CASRRTSGGETQYF. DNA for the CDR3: TGTGCCAGCAGGAGGACTAGCGGGGGGGAGACCCAGTACTTC.